Listed below are T cell receptor beta chains from one sample, sequenced in a study of regulatory T cells in long-lasting Graves disease. One entry per CDR3 protein results from TCRdb running MiXCR on the multiplex PCR reads. Of around 450,000 distinct CDR3 sequences listed, 20% to 25% are singletons. This sample comprised peripheral blood mononuclear cells (PBMCs), obtained when the disease was refractory, from a patient treated with antithyroid drugs. The receptor set was obtained from a female donor with Graves disease. Both conserved end residues are part of each CDR3. The order of the fields is J gene, clone size, D gene, V gene, CDR3 protein, CDR3 DNA. The D gene is left open where the match is weak. Expanded clones are given a class, and other clones once, few, many or no size at all.

j_call: TRBJ1-6
clone_size: many
d_call: .
v_call: TRBV12-3/TRBV12-4
cdr3_aa: CASSPLLGANSPLHF
cdr3_nt: TGTGCCAGCAGTCCCCTTTTAGGGGCAAATTCACCCCTCCACTTT

j_call: TRBJ1-1
clone_size: many
d_call: TRBD1
v_call: TRBV11-1
cdr3_aa: CASSEDRDTEAFF
cdr3_nt: TGTGCCAGCAGCGAAGACAGGGACACTGAAGCTTTCTTT

j_call: TRBJ1-2
clone_size: many
d_call: TRBD1
v_call: TRBV28
cdr3_aa: CASSPRGRGYTF
cdr3_nt: TGTGCCAGCAGTCCCAGGGGGAGAGGCTACACCTTC

j_call: TRBJ2-1
clone_size: .
d_call: TRBD2
v_call: TRBV7-8
cdr3_aa: CASSLSGTSGRYNEQFF
cdr3_nt: TGTGCCAGCAGCTTATCCGGGACTAGCGGGCGTTACAATGAGCAGTTCTTC

j_call: TRBJ1-6
clone_size: many
d_call: .
v_call: TRBV12-3/TRBV12-4
cdr3_aa: CASSLYDWDENNSPLHF
cdr3_nt: TGTGCCAGCAGTTTATACGACTGGGACGAAAATAATTCACCCCTCCACTTT

j_call: TRBJ1-4
clone_size: .
d_call: .
v_call: TRBV7-2
cdr3_aa: CASSLEQSGEKLFF
cdr3_nt: TGTGCCAGCAGCTTGGAACAGAGTGGGGAAAAACTGTTTTTT

j_call: TRBJ1-3
clone_size: .
d_call: .
v_call: TRBV12-3/TRBV12-4
cdr3_aa: CASMYGNSGNTIYF
cdr3_nt: TGTGCCAGCATGTACGGAAACTCTGGAAACACCATATATTTT

j_call: TRBJ1-1
clone_size: many
d_call: TRBD1
v_call: TRBV24-1
cdr3_aa: CATSDSADRGRRAFF
cdr3_nt: TGTGCCACCAGTGATTCTGCGGACAGGGGGCGGCGAGCTTTCTTT

j_call: TRBJ2-1
clone_size: .
d_call: TRBD2
v_call: TRBV12-3/TRBV12-4
cdr3_aa: CASSLTSGIDEQFF
cdr3_nt: TGTGCCAGCAGTTTGACTAGCGGGATTGATGAGCAGTTCTTC

j_call: TRBJ1-2
clone_size: .
d_call: .
v_call: TRBV12-3/TRBV12-4
cdr3_aa: CASSFKTFNYGYTF
cdr3_nt: TGTGCCAGCAGTTTTAAGACCTTTAACTATGGCTACACCTTC

j_call: TRBJ2-4
clone_size: .
d_call: .
v_call: TRBV4-1
cdr3_aa: CASSRRGLKGNIQYF
cdr3_nt: TGCGCCAGCAGCCGGCGGGGGCTAAAAGGAAACATTCAGTACTTC

j_call: TRBJ2-7
clone_size: few
d_call: TRBD2
v_call: TRBV24-1
cdr3_aa: CATSDFTSGGEQYF
cdr3_nt: TGTGCCACCAGTGATTTCACTAGCGGGGGAGAGCAGTACTTC

j_call: TRBJ2-5
clone_size: few
d_call: TRBD2
v_call: TRBV7-9
cdr3_aa: CASSAAGGSEETQYF
cdr3_nt: TGTGCCAGCAGCGCCGCCGGCGGGAGTGAAGAGACCCAGTACTTC

j_call: TRBJ2-5
clone_size: many
d_call: TRBD1
v_call: TRBV7-9
cdr3_aa: CASSRQGIEGTQYF
cdr3_nt: TGTGCCAGCAGCAGACAGGGGATCGAAGGGACCCAGTACTTC

j_call: TRBJ1-2
clone_size: .
d_call: .
v_call: TRBV19
cdr3_aa: CASSISMLNYGYTF
cdr3_nt: TGTGCCAGTAGTATCTCGATGTTGAACTATGGCTACACCTTC

j_call: TRBJ1-1
clone_size: many
d_call: .
v_call: TRBV28
cdr3_aa: CATGEQMNTEAFF
cdr3_nt: TGTGCCACCGGTGAGCAGATGAACACTGAAGCTTTCTTT

j_call: TRBJ1-2
clone_size: few
d_call: TRBD1
v_call: TRBV7-2
cdr3_aa: CASSLTGEIYGYTF
cdr3_nt: TGTGCCAGCAGCTTGACAGGGGAAATCTATGGCTACACCTTC

j_call: TRBJ1-2
clone_size: .
d_call: .
v_call: TRBV9
cdr3_aa: CASSVAEGSRGYTF
cdr3_nt: TGTGCCAGCAGCGTAGCGGAGGGGTCTCGAGGCTACACCTTC

j_call: TRBJ2-7
clone_size: .
d_call: TRBD2
v_call: TRBV11-2
cdr3_aa: CASSLPRLAPEEQYF
cdr3_nt: TGTGCCAGCAGCTTACCGAGACTAGCACCGGAAGAGCAGTACTTC

j_call: TRBJ1-6
clone_size: few
d_call: .
v_call: TRBV19
cdr3_aa: CASSSEPNNSPLHF
cdr3_nt: TGTGCCAGTAGTTCGGAACCTAATAATTCACCCCTCCACTTT

j_call: TRBJ2-7
clone_size: .
d_call: .
v_call: TRBV18
cdr3_aa: CASSSSYGPRYEQYF
cdr3_nt: TGTGCCAGCTCATCGTCATACGGTCCCCGCTACGAGCAGTACTTC

j_call: TRBJ1-2
clone_size: .
d_call: .
v_call: TRBV7-9
cdr3_aa: CASGDGYTF
cdr3_nt: TGTGCCAGTGGCGATGGCTACACCTTC

j_call: TRBJ1-2
clone_size: few
d_call: .
v_call: TRBV19
cdr3_aa: CASSMQGTTNYGYTF
cdr3_nt: TGTGCCAGTAGTATGCAGGGGACTACTAACTATGGCTACACCTTC

j_call: TRBJ2-5
clone_size: many
d_call: TRBD1
v_call: TRBV5-6
cdr3_aa: CASSSKRTGGRETQYF
cdr3_nt: TGTGCCAGCAGCTCTAAACGGACAGGGGGCCGGGAGACCCAGTACTTC

j_call: TRBJ2-7
clone_size: .
d_call: .
v_call: TRBV29-1
cdr3_aa: CSVTFHYEQYF
cdr3_nt: TGCAGCGTTACTTTCCACTACGAGCAGTACTTC

j_call: TRBJ1-1
clone_size: .
d_call: .
v_call: TRBV20-1
cdr3_aa: CSARRDTEAFF
cdr3_nt: TGCAGTGCCCGGCGGGACACTGAAGCTTTCTTT

j_call: TRBJ1-2
clone_size: many
d_call: .
v_call: TRBV19
cdr3_aa: CASHQRGRWDGYTF
cdr3_nt: TGTGCCAGTCACCAGCGGGGCAGATGGGATGGCTACACCTTC

j_call: TRBJ2-7
clone_size: few
d_call: .
v_call: TRBV6-1
cdr3_aa: CASSEVVRSSYEQYF
cdr3_nt: TGTGCCAGCAGTGAAGTAGTAAGGAGCTCCTACGAGCAGTACTTC

j_call: TRBJ2-2
clone_size: many
d_call: .
v_call: TRBV5-1
cdr3_aa: CASSWQRVTGELFF
cdr3_nt: TGCGCCAGCAGCTGGCAACGGGTCACCGGGGAGCTGTTTTTT

j_call: TRBJ2-7
clone_size: many
d_call: TRBD1
v_call: TRBV28
cdr3_aa: CASSLYPPGQGYEQYF
cdr3_nt: TGTGCCAGCAGTTTATACCCCCCGGGACAGGGTTACGAGCAGTACTTC

j_call: TRBJ2-5
clone_size: .
d_call: .
v_call: TRBV6-5
cdr3_aa: CASSYSRGVGETQYF
cdr3_nt: TGTGCCAGCAGTTACTCGAGAGGGGTTGGAGAGACCCAGTACTTC

j_call: TRBJ1-1
clone_size: few
d_call: TRBD1
v_call: TRBV7-9
cdr3_aa: CASSSRQGRAEAFF
cdr3_nt: TGTGCCAGCAGCTCGAGACAGGGTAGGGCTGAAGCTTTCTTT

j_call: TRBJ1-2
clone_size: many
d_call: .
v_call: TRBV7-8
cdr3_aa: CASSDANYGYTF
cdr3_nt: TGTGCCAGCAGCGACGCTAACTATGGCTACACCTTC

j_call: TRBJ1-1
clone_size: .
d_call: .
v_call: TRBV24-1
cdr3_aa: CATSDPGETEAFF
cdr3_nt: TGTGCCACCAGTGATCCCGGGGAGACTGAAGCTTTCTTT

j_call: TRBJ1-5
clone_size: many
d_call: .
v_call: TRBV28
cdr3_aa: CASSSSPGVGRQPQHF
cdr3_nt: TGTGCCAGCAGTTCATCCCCGGGGGTCGGGCGTCAGCCCCAGCATTTT

j_call: TRBJ1-2
clone_size: few
d_call: .
v_call: TRBV20-1
cdr3_aa: CSASSDGNYGYTF
cdr3_nt: TGCAGTGCTAGTTCGGACGGTAACTATGGCTACACCTTC

j_call: TRBJ2-6
clone_size: .
d_call: TRBD1
v_call: TRBV6-5
cdr3_aa: CASSYSAGGTSGANVLTF
cdr3_nt: TGTGCCAGCAGTTACTCGGCAGGGGGCACTTCTGGGGCCAACGTCCTGACTTTC

j_call: TRBJ1-5
clone_size: many
d_call: .
v_call: TRBV20-1
cdr3_aa: CSAGSRASGNQPQHF
cdr3_nt: TGCAGTGCTGGTTCCAGGGCCAGCGGCAATCAGCCCCAGCATTTT

j_call: TRBJ1-5
clone_size: many
d_call: .
v_call: TRBV6-1
cdr3_aa: CASSPGHSNQPQHF
cdr3_nt: TGTGCCAGCAGTCCCGGACATTCAAATCAGCCCCAGCATTTT

j_call: TRBJ1-6
clone_size: .
d_call: .
v_call: TRBV30
cdr3_aa: CAWSNGPTPLHF
cdr3_nt: TGTGCCTGGAGTAACGGGCCCACACCCCTCCACTTT

j_call: TRBJ2-7
clone_size: few
d_call: .
v_call: TRBV4-1
cdr3_aa: CASSQDVGGKTYEQYF
cdr3_nt: TGCGCCAGCAGCCAAGATGTTGGAGGGAAAACCTACGAGCAGTACTTC

j_call: TRBJ1-2
clone_size: many
d_call: TRBD1
v_call: TRBV28
cdr3_aa: CASSSTGVDYGYTF
cdr3_nt: TGTGCCAGCAGTTCGACAGGGGTGGACTATGGCTACACCTTC

j_call: TRBJ2-5
clone_size: few
d_call: .
v_call: TRBV7-2
cdr3_aa: CASSPWATQETQYF
cdr3_nt: TGTGCCAGCAGCCCATGGGCGACCCAAGAGACCCAGTACTTC

j_call: TRBJ2-5
clone_size: many
d_call: .
v_call: TRBV28
cdr3_aa: CASSLVEAQYF
cdr3_nt: TGTGCCAGCAGTTTGGTGGAGGCCCAGTACTTC

j_call: TRBJ1-6
clone_size: .
d_call: .
v_call: TRBV5-6
cdr3_aa: CASSFGGGSYNSPLHF
cdr3_nt: TGTGCCAGCAGCTTTGGGGGTGGCTCCTATAATTCACCCCTCCACTTT

j_call: TRBJ1-5
clone_size: .
d_call: .
v_call: TRBV28
cdr3_aa: CASSYREGNQPQHF
cdr3_nt: TGTGCCAGCAGCTACAGGGAGGGCAATCAGCCCCAGCATTTT

j_call: TRBJ1-6
clone_size: few
d_call: TRBD1
v_call: TRBV20-1
cdr3_aa: CSAPGQGSGLHF
cdr3_nt: TGCAGTGCTCCCGGACAGGGCTCTGGCCTCCACTTT

j_call: TRBJ2-5
clone_size: .
d_call: TRBD1
v_call: TRBV29-1
cdr3_aa: CSVEGKGGYGETQYF
cdr3_nt: TGCAGCGTTGAAGGTAAAGGGGGCTACGGCGAGACCCAGTACTTC

j_call: TRBJ2-7
clone_size: .
d_call: .
v_call: TRBV10-3
cdr3_aa: CAISELGYLYEQYF
cdr3_nt: TGTGCCATCAGTGAGTTGGGGTATCTCTACGAGCAGTACTTC

j_call: TRBJ2-7
clone_size: few
d_call: .
v_call: TRBV7-8
cdr3_aa: CASSPRMGEYYEQYF
cdr3_nt: TGTGCCAGCAGCCCGAGAATGGGGGAATACTACGAGCAGTACTTC

j_call: TRBJ2-2
clone_size: .
d_call: .
v_call: TRBV10-3
cdr3_aa: CASAPSVTNTGELFF
cdr3_nt: TGTGCCAGCGCCCCCAGTGTAACGAACACCGGGGAGCTGTTTTTT

j_call: TRBJ1-1
clone_size: few
d_call: .
v_call: TRBV28
cdr3_aa: CATKGGAGTEAFF
cdr3_nt: TGTGCCACCAAAGGGGGAGCTGGGACTGAAGCTTTCTTT

j_call: TRBJ1-2
clone_size: .
d_call: .
v_call: TRBV3-1
cdr3_aa: CASSQVATVNYGYTF
cdr3_nt: TGTGCCAGCAGCCAAGTGGCGACAGTCAACTATGGCTACACCTTC

j_call: TRBJ1-1
clone_size: .
d_call: TRBD1
v_call: TRBV6-1
cdr3_aa: CASWDRGQPLGVNTEAFF
cdr3_nt: TGTGCCAGCTGGGACAGGGGGCAGCCGCTGGGGGTGAACACTGAAGCTTTCTTT

j_call: TRBJ2-7
clone_size: few
d_call: TRBD1
v_call: TRBV20-1
cdr3_aa: CSATIRDRGHEQYF
cdr3_nt: TGCAGTGCCACTATCCGGGACAGGGGCCACGAGCAGTACTTC